The subject of this entry is one TCR beta chain. What this receptor recognizes is not known. Base quality data are lacking; no much larger clone is found one base away. This CDR3 is also generated by other DNA sequences in the sample. TCRbeta CDR3 regions were amplified from genomic DNA by means of the immunoSEQ Assay, a bias-controlled multiplex PCR. Processing in the source paper ran as follows. The number of nucleated cells in each sample was estimated from the amplification of reference gene primers within the assay. Sequence reads were collapsed and filtered to measure the absolute abundance of every unique TCRbeta CDR3 rearrangement. For each sample, productive Simpson clonality was calculated by taking the square root of Simpson's diversity index across productive rearrangements. Sourced from immuneACCESS, this table was stored by TCRdb with only in-frame sequences that have V and J called. A share of the clones is absent; for the studies checked, an unresolved V gene accounts for under half, and the remainder has no known explanation. Clone size and the V and J calls come from that table; the DNA yielded D and trimming. A total of around 50,000 clones appear in this sample, around 78% of them only once. In total, the top ten clones hold roughly 5.2% of the sample.

The sample belongs to a study of blood T cell repertoires in COVID-19 (TCRdb year 2020). The study in broad terms: Samples from collaborators originated in the United States, Italy and Spain and spanned both the acute and convalescent phases of COVID-19. The material from the prospective study consisted of cDNA or gDNA derived from T cells, B-cell-depleted T cells, or PBMCs. Deeply sampled blood TCRbeta repertoires from subjects exposed to, actively infected with, or recovered from COVID-19 were included in the dataset. A freely available public database, intended as a resource for researchers studying the immune response to SARS-CoV-2, is where the repertoires were released. The samples were drawn from the first 160 participants of the ongoing ImmuneRACE study and from some 1,300 subjects provided by 6 global collaborators. Sample metadata almost always included a de-identified subject ID, COVID-19 status, age in years and sex. Where available, HLA class I and class II types were obtained from metadata supplied by the sample provider rather than from assay-based typing.

Whole blood was collected in K2EDTA tubes by collaborating institutions according to the institutions' own protocols. Collaborator samples were shipped for TCRbeta analysis as frozen whole blood, isolated PBMCs, or DNA extracted from either sample type. Broad study findings and their caveats: The amount of clinical and demographic metadata varied by source and participant and was provided uncurated.

The CDR3 contains 13 residues, cysteine and phenylalanine counted. Only CDR3 DNA remains: 39 bases, in frame from the first base. CDR1 and CDR2 were assigned from the germline V gene as SGHDN and FVKESK. Deletion took 0 bases off V and 5 bases off J, with a span of 7 bases between the germline ends. The sequence links TRBV14 to TRBJ1-2, with the identity of the D gene unclear. Sequenced input: peripheral blood. The origin of this receptor is a human donor in a cohort sampled during active COVID-19. The nucleotide sequence is given as TGTGCCAGCAGCCAAGATCGGGGATATGGCTACACCTTC. It is translated as CASSQDRGYGYTF.